These 20 T cell receptor beta chains were sequenced from one sample in a study of identical twins. TCRdb reanalysed the 5' RACE reads using MiXCR and keeps one entry per CDR3 protein. Of approximately 490,000 distinct CDR3 sequences in the sample, 20% to 25% are singletons; the top ten hold approximately 0.52%. A further study also used this sample, focusing on yellow fever vaccine responses in identical twins.

The sample consisted of CD4+ T cells sorted from blood. The receptor source for this set is a woman aged 18-35 years in good health.

This clonotype occurred a few times. The chain uses TRBV28 and TRBJ2-7, with 9 bases matching TRBD1. Germline loops: CDR1 MDHEN, CDR2 SYDVKM. This CDR3 has 15 amino acids. V gave up 5 bases and J gave up 6 bases; unmatched junction bases: 11. The CDR3 sequence is CASSLPGTGSVEQYF. The CDR3 DNA sequence: TGTGCCAGCAGTCTACCCGGGACAGGGTCTGTCGAGCAGTACTTC.

The table lists this clonotype with a few counts. This rearrangement joins TRBV24-1 to TRBJ1-1; tentative D call: TRBD1 (5 bases). The CDR3 has 15 residues. From germline, CDR1 is KGHDR and CDR2 SFDVKD. The V end lost 2 bases, the J end lost 1 base, and 10 bases lay between the germline ends. In DNA form, the CDR3 reads TGTGCCACCAGTGATTCGGGGGAACCGAACACTGAAGCTTTCTTT. Its translation: CATSDSGEPNTEAFF.

This clonotype showed up just a few times. The gene calls are TRBV10-2 and TRBJ2-2; 10 nucleotides line up with TRBD2. With 5 bases clipped from V and 6 bases from J, the junction kept 6 bases outside the gene matches. The V gene's germline CDR1 is WSHSY and CDR2 SAAADI. The CDR3 length is 15 residues. The CDR3 DNA follows: TGCGCCAGCAGTCATCCGGGACTAGCGTCCGGGGAGCTGTTTTTT. Translated, it gives CASSHPGLASGELFF.

The V gene is TRBV10-1, the J gene TRBJ2-2; tentatively, D is TRBD2 (5 bases). The germline V and J ends were trimmed by 4 bases and 4 bases, with 10 bases remaining between them. Germline V gene data show CDR1 as WNHNN and CDR2 as SYGVQD (reference sequence). The CDR3 is 14 amino acids. The CDR3 sequence is CASSAVGLTGELFF. The CDR3 DNA is TGCGCCAGCAGTGCCGTTGGACTCACCGGGGAGCTGTTTTTT.

This clonotype was picked up a small number of times. V usage is TRBV28 and J usage is TRBJ2-3; D unclear. This CDR3 has 15 residues. Deletions cut 2 bases from V and 4 bases from J, with 13 bases between. Germline assignment: CDR1 MDHEN and CDR2 SYDVKM. This CDR3 is CASSLKGRASDTQYF. The CDR3 DNA reads as TGTGCCAGCAGTTTAAAGGGCCGGGCGTCAGATACGCAGTATTTT.

This clonotype was seen a few times. The chain employs TRBV6-1 and TRBJ1-2; D is undetermined. V lost 1 base and J lost 4, with 7 bases in between. CDR3 length equals 13 residues. The germline V gene encodes CDR1 MNHNS and CDR2 SASEGT. The CDR3 region is CASSEGALYGYTF. In DNA, the CDR3 is TGTGCCAGCAGTGAAGGGGCCCTCTATGGCTACACCTTC.

CDR3 DNA: TGTGCCAGCAGCCCCCGGTTGTACACCGCTCAAGAGACCCAGTACTTC. Amino acids: CASSPRLYTAQETQYF. The gene calls are TRBV9 and TRBJ2-5; D not certain. Germline V gene sequence: CDR1 SGDLS, CDR2 YYNGEE. The V end lost 4 bases, the J end lost 2 bases, and 18 bases lay between the germline ends. The CDR3 length is 16 residues.

In this sample, this clonotype turned up many times. The gene calls are TRBV5-1 and TRBJ2-3, with 9 bases aligning to TRBD2. CDR1 and CDR2 from the germline V gene are SGHRS and YFSETQ. The CDR3 sequence is 15 residues long. V shed 1 base and J 4 bases; nucleotides not matched to a gene: 4. CDR3 in amino acids: CASSLQRGAADTQYF. The CDR3 nucleotides are TGCGCCAGCAGCTTGCAGCGGGGGGCCGCAGATACGCAGTATTTT.

This clonotype was observed a few times. The CDR3 bases are TGTGCCAGCAGTCGGACTAGCGGGGGCCACAATGAGCAGTTCTTC. Translation: CASSRTSGGHNEQFF. The chain employs TRBV12-3 or TRBV12-4 and TRBJ2-1; TRBD2 aligns across 13 bases. The CDR3 consists of 15 residues. Germline trimming cut 5 bases from V and 5 bases from J; bases unmatched to any gene: 3.

This clonotype was detected only a few times. The V call is TRBV14, the J call TRBJ1-1; a possible D gene is TRBD1 (5 bases). V lost 3 bases and J 4 bases, leaving 12 bases between the germline ends. The germline V gene has CDR1 SGHDN and CDR2 FVKESK. The CDR3 consists of 14 residues. The CDR3 spells CASSHGGFFTEAFF. CDR3 DNA: TGTGCCAGCAGCCATGGGGGGTTCTTCACTGAAGCTTTCTTT.

CDR3 nucleotide sequence: TGTGCCAGCAGTCCCCGCTCCCGTTTCTATGAGCAGTTCTTC. As protein: CASSPRSRFYEQFF. The chain is built from TRBV28 and TRBJ2-1, with D uncertain. Germline CDR1 reads MDHEN; CDR2 reads SYDVKM. The CDR3 totals 14 residues. V lost 5 bases and J lost 8, with 16 bases in between. Complete variable domain (other parts from reference TRBV28 and TRBJ2-1): DVKVTQSSRYLVKRTGEKVFLECVQDMDHENMFWYRQDPGLGLRLIYFSYDVKMKEKGDIPEGYSVSREKKERFSLILESASTNQTSMYLCASSPRSRFYEQFFGPGTRLTVL.

The chain links TRBV28 to TRBJ2-7; D gene uncertain. From germline, CDR1 is MDHEN and CDR2 SYDVKM. This CDR3 has 15 residues. V lost 4 bases and J 6 bases, leaving 19 bases between the germline ends. The chain's CDR3 is CASSWGTSRVLEQYV. In DNA form, the CDR3 reads TGTGCCAGCAGTTGGGGAACATCAAGGGTCCTCGAGCAGTACGTC.

The V gene is TRBV11-2, the J gene TRBJ2-3; 10 positions agree with TRBD2. Trimming took 5 bases from V and 1 from J; bases not matched to a gene: 6. CDR3 size: 16 residues. Germline CDR1 is SGHAT and CDR2 is FQNNGV. CDR3 sequence: CASSRGSGRGTDTQYF. The CDR3 DNA is TGTGCCAGCAGCCGGGGCAGCGGGAGGGGCACAGATACGCAGTATTTT.

The CDR3 region is CASSYFVGGANVLTF. The CDR3 coding sequence is TGTGCCAGCAGTTATTTTGTCGGGGGGGCCAACGTCCTGACTTTC. The chain recombines TRBV6-5 with TRBJ2-6; no definite D call. The CDR3 is made up of 15 amino acids. Germline lookup yields CDR1 MNHEY and CDR2 SVGAGI. V was pared by 3 bases and J by 4 bases, with 10 bases between.

This clonotype occurred a few times. CDR3 in DNA: TGTGCCACCAGTGACAACTACAGGGGGCGCGGAGGTGAGCAGTTCTTC. Encoded protein: CATSDNYRGRGGEQFF. V usage is TRBV24-1 and J usage is TRBJ2-1; 9 bases are a match to TRBD1. Germline V lookup: CDR1 KGHDR, CDR2 SFDVKD. V shed 4 bases, J shed 9 bases, and the junction held 12 bases outside the gene matches. This CDR3 comprises 16 residues.

The rearrangement uses TRBV12-3 or TRBV12-4 and TRBJ1-5; possible D gene TRBD1, 6 bases. V was pared by 7 bases and J by 1 base, with 11 bases between. CDR3 length: 14 residues. The CDR3 is CASNQGPSNQPQHF. The CDR3 bases are TGTGCCAGCAACCAGGGGCCCAGCAATCAGCCCCAGCATTTT.

This clonotype was seen a few times. The chain recombines TRBV12-3 or TRBV12-4 with TRBJ1-5, with TRBD1 identical over 8 bases. Germline trimming cut 6 bases from V and 2 bases from J; bases unmatched to any gene: 6. There are 15 residues in the CDR3. The CDR3 DNA sequence: TGTGCCAGCAGCCCGACAGGGGCTGGCAATCAGCCCCAGCATTTT. Its protein is CASSPTGAGNQPQHF.

The DNA of the CDR3 is TGTGCCATCAGTGATAGGGGGATGGATAGCAATCAGCCCCAGCATTTT. This gives the protein CAISDRGMDSNQPQHF. The chain recombines TRBV10-3 with TRBJ1-5; D is possibly TRBD1 (6 bases). This CDR3 region has 16 residues. Germline lookup yields CDR1 ENHRY and CDR2 SYGVKD. Trimming stripped 3 bases from V and 0 bases from J, with 12 bases between.

Written as DNA, the CDR3 is TGTGCCAGCAGCGAAAGGATGGATGAAAAACTGTTTTTT. Translation gives CASSERMDEKLFF. This chain joins TRBV11-2 and TRBJ1-4; D not certain. The V and J ends lost 5 bases and 6 bases respectively, with 10 bases between them. This CDR3 has 13 residues. Germline V lookup: CDR1 SGHAT, CDR2 FQNNGV.

The chain combines TRBV15 with TRBJ2-2; D is unresolved. Germline lookup yields CDR1 LNHNV and CDR2 YYDKDF (reference sequence). Trimming took off 0 bases at V and 4 bases at J, with 6 bases between the two ends. CDR3 length: 14 residues. CDR3 region: CATSRDKGTGELFF. CDR3 sequence (DNA): TGTGCCACCAGCAGAGATAAGGGCACCGGGGAGCTGTTTTTT.